A single sample gave rise to the 16 T cell receptor beta chains below, sequenced in a study of identical twins. Via MiXCR, TCRdb re-called the 5' RACE reads, giving one row per CDR3 protein. The data show about 280,000 distinct CDR3 sequences, under 9% seen once. These data also formed part of another study, on yellow fever vaccine responses in identical twins.

The sequencing input was memory (CD45RO+) T cells sorted from blood. Receptor source: a young woman in good health.

This clonotype showed up just a few times. The chain carries TRBV2 and TRBJ1-2; D not resolved. The CDR3 loop spans 13 amino acids. V lost 4 bases to trimming and J lost 3 bases, with 9 bases between them. Germline loops: CDR1 SNHLY, CDR2 FYNNEI. DNA of the CDR3: TGTGCCAGCAGTGTCAGTCAGGACTATGGCTACACCTTC. Translation: CASSVSQDYGYTF.

The chain recombines TRBV11-3 with TRBJ2-3; no firm D call. In germline, CDR1 is SGHNT, CDR2 YENEEA. V lost 8 bases and J lost 1, with 10 bases in between. The CDR3 sequence is 13 residues long. In DNA, the CDR3 is TGTGCCAGCCGCCCTGGGGGCACAGATACGCAGTATTTT. Translated, it gives CASRPGGTDTQYF.

This clonotype was observed a handful of times. The chain is built from TRBV6-1 and TRBJ1-5; D ambiguous. The CDR3 loop spans 16 amino acids. V lost 1 base and J 5 bases, leaving 15 bases between the germline ends. Germline loops: CDR1 MNHNS, CDR2 SASEGT. In DNA form, the CDR3 reads TGTGCCAGCAGTGAAGTAGGGCTCAGCCCCTATCAGCCCCAGCATTTT. It is translated as CASSEVGLSPYQPQHF.

The rearrangement joins TRBV9 to TRBJ2-7, with a weak D call TRBD2 (5 bases). Germline loops: CDR1 SGDLS, CDR2 YYNGEE. The CDR3 totals 11 residues. Trimming shortened V by 3 bases and J by 6 bases, and 7 bases separated the two germline ends. CDR3 protein: CASSAEGEQYF. The CDR3 DNA is TGTGCCAGCAGCGCCGAGGGCGAGCAGTACTTC.

This clonotype was seen at least ten times. The chain employs TRBV29-1 and TRBJ2-2, with D perhaps TRBD1 (5 bases). The V gene's germline CDR1 is SQVTM and CDR2 ANQGSEA. The V and J ends lost 6 bases and 0 bases respectively, with 11 bases between them. The CDR3 runs to 14 residues. CDR3 amino acids: CSVAIGANTGELFF. CDR3 sequence (DNA): TGCAGCGTAGCTATAGGGGCGAACACCGGGGAGCTGTTTTTT.

This clonotype occurred a few times. The CDR3 here is CASTRDSGNTIYF. In DNA, the CDR3 is TGCGCCAGCACCCGGGACTCTGGAAACACCATATATTTT. The chain uses TRBV5-1 and TRBJ1-3; D call uncertain. CDR1 is SGHRS and CDR2 is YFSETQ in the germline V gene. The CDR3 runs 13 residues. Trimming took off 6 bases at V and 0 bases at J, with 7 bases between the two ends.

In its sample, this clonotype was seen a few times. The chain uses TRBV10-3 and TRBJ2-7; no clear D gene. Per germline, CDR1 ENHRY and CDR2 SYGVKD. Trimming took off 0 bases at V and 5 bases at J, with 5 bases between the two ends. The CDR3 consists of 12 residues. Written as DNA, the CDR3 is TGTGCCATCAGTGAGTCTAGGGACGAGCAGTACTTC. Translating gives CAISESRDEQYF.

The genes are TRBV3-1 and TRBJ1-1; the D gene is possibly TRBD1 (5 bases). The germline V and J ends were trimmed by 4 bases and 1 base, with 13 bases remaining between them. This CDR3 contains 15 residues. From germline, CDR1 is LGHDT and CDR2 YNNKEL (reference sequence). CDR3 in DNA: TGTGCCAGCAGCCGAAGACAGTCGGGGAACACTGAAGCTTTCTTT. Its protein is CASSRRQSGNTEAFF.

At least ten counts were recorded for this clonotype. V is TRBV24-1 and J is TRBJ2-1, with TRBD2 identical over 8 bases. V lost 6 bases to trimming and J lost 7 bases; unmatched junction nucleotides: 10. The CDR3 covers 15 residues. Per germline, CDR1 KGHDR and CDR2 SFDVKD. CDR3 coding DNA: TGTGCCACCAGTCTTAGCGGGGCGTCGCTGAATGAGCAGTTCTTC. Protein sequence: CATSLSGASLNEQFF.

This clonotype was recorded a few times. CDR3 sequence reads: CASSPFERSNTGELFF. The CDR3 region has the DNA TGTGCCAGCTCACCATTTGAGCGGTCGAACACCGGGGAGCTGTTTTTT. The rearrangement joins TRBV18 to TRBJ2-2, with D tentatively TRBD2 (5 bases). The CDR3 has 16 residues. The V gene's germline CDR1 is KGHSH and CDR2 LQKENI. Deletions cut 2 bases from V and 0 bases from J, with 10 bases between.

The chain links TRBV28 to TRBJ1-1; the match to TRBD1 covers 7 bases. V shed 4 bases and J 1 base; nucleotides not matched to a gene: 12. The length of the CDR3 is 17 residues. Germline assignment: CDR1 MDHEN and CDR2 SYDVKM. The CDR3 DNA sequence: TGTGCCAGCAGTTGGGTCCCCAACAGGGGCCAGAACACTGAAGCTTTCTTT. It is translated as CASSWVPNRGQNTEAFF.

This clonotype occurred many times. CDR3 sequence: CASQISGSVYNEQFF. CDR3 coding DNA: TGCGCCAGCCAAATTAGCGGGAGTGTCTACAATGAGCAGTTCTTC. This chain links TRBV5-1 with TRBJ2-1; TRBD2 matches 9 bases. Germline values: CDR1 SGHRS, CDR2 YFSETQ. The CDR3 consists of 15 residues. The J segment lost 3 bases and the V segment lost 7 bases, leaving 8 bases of the junction unmatched.

This clonotype turned up a few times. The CDR3 here is CSAIRTSGNSEQFF. DNA of the CDR3: TGCAGTGCCATCCGGACTAGCGGGAACAGTGAGCAGTTCTTC. This chain connects TRBV20-1 to TRBJ2-1, with 12 nucleotides matching TRBD2. The length of the CDR3 is 14 residues. With 6 bases clipped from V and 9 bases from J, the junction kept 9 bases outside the gene matches. The V gene's germline CDR1 is DFQATT and CDR2 SNEGSKA (reference sequence).

This clonotype appeared many times. The V call is TRBV24-1, the J call TRBJ2-1; perhaps TRBD1 as D (5 bases). V lost 5 bases, J lost 7 bases, and 17 bases lay in between. The V gene's germline CDR1 is KGHDR and CDR2 SFDVKD. The CDR3 length is 15 residues. CDR3 region: CATSGRQGNRNEQFF. CDR3 sequence (DNA): TGTGCCACCAGTGGGCGGCAGGGAAATAGAAATGAGCAGTTCTTC.

This clonotype was detected ten times or more. The chain employs TRBV3-1 and TRBJ2-2; 13 nucleotides line up with TRBD2. The junction had 7 bases not matched to a gene; V was cut back by 0 bases and J by 6 bases. The CDR3 spans 18 residues. Looked up from germline, CDR1 is LGHDT and CDR2 is YNNKEL (reference sequence). CDR3 protein: CASSQDYATSGRAGELFF. CDR3 DNA sequence: TGTGCCAGCAGCCAAGACTACGCAACTAGCGGGAGGGCCGGGGAGCTGTTTTTT.

In this sample, this clonotype turned up many times. The chain carries TRBV5-1 and TRBJ1-1; possible D gene TRBD1, 6 bases. V was cut by 4 bases and J by 3 bases, with 13 bases left in between. Germline loops: CDR1 SGHRS, CDR2 YFSETQ. The CDR3 totals 14 residues. This CDR3 reads CASSRGEEDTEAFF. CDR3 DNA: TGCGCCAGCAGCAGGGGGGAGGAGGACACTGAAGCTTTCTTT.